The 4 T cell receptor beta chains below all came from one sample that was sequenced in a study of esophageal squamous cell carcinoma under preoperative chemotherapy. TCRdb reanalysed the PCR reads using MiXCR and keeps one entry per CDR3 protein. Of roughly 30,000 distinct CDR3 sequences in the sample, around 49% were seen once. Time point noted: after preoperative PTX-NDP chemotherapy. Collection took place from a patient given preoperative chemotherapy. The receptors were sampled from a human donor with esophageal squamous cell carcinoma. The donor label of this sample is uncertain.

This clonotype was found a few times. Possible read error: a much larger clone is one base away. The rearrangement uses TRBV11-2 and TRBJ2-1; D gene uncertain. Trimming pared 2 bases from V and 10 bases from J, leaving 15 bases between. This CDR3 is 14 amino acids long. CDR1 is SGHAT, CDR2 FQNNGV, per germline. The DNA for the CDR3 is TGTGCCAGCAGCTTAAATGTTGGGTCCTACGAGCAGTTCTTC. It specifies CASSLNVGSYEQFF.

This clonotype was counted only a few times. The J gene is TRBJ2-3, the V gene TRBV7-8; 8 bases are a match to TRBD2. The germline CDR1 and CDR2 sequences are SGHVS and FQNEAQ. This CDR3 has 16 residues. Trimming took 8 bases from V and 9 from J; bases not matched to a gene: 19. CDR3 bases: TGTGCCAGCGGGGGCCTCGGGGGGGGGGACGGTGAGACGCAGTATTTT. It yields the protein CASGGLGGGDGETQYF.

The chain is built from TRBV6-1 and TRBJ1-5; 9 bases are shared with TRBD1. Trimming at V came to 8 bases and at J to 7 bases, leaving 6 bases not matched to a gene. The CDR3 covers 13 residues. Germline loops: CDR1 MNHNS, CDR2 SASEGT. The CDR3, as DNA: TGTGCCAGCTCAGGACAGGGGAGACAGCCCCAGCATTTT. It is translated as CASSGQGRQPQHF.

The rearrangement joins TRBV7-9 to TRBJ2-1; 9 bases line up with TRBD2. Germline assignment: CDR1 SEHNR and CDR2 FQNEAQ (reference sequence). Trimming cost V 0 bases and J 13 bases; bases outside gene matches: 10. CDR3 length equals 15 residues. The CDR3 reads CASSLASGGSETQFF. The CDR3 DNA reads TGTGCCAGCAGCTTAGCCAGCGGGGGGAGTGAGACCCAGTTCTTC.